Listed here are 8 T cell receptor beta chains from one sample, sequenced in a study of blood T cell repertoires in COVID-19. Repertoires were generated with immunoSEQ multiplex PCR, while TCRdb's copy carries only in-frame clones and drops some. The table has roughly 270,000 clones, 88% seen once. Material: peripheral blood. The receptors derive from a man aged 18 to 29 with active or convalescent COVID-19.

The gene calls are TRBV19 and TRBJ1-6; D may be TRBD1 (6 bases). The V end was cut by 7 bases, the J end by 10 bases, with 20 bases between. The CDR3 loop spans 15 amino acids. Germline V lookup: CDR1 LNHDA, CDR2 SQIVND (reference sequence). CDR3 DNA: TGTGCCAGTACCTCAAAACAGGGCCAATGGTCACCCCTCCACTTT. Amino acid sequence: CASTSKQGQWSPLHF. The whole variable domain, filled in from reference TRBV19 and TRBJ1-6, reads DGGITQSPKYLFRKEGQNVTLSCEQNLNHDAMYWYRQDPGQGLRLIYYSQIVNDFQKGDIAEGYSVSREKKESFPLTVTSAQKNPTAFYLCASTSKQGQWSPLHFGNGTRLTVT.

V usage is TRBV29-1 and J usage is TRBJ2-1; 8 bases fit TRBD1. The germline CDR1 and CDR2 sequences are SQVTM and ANQGSEA. CDR3 size: 12 residues. J was trimmed by 5 bases and V by 7 bases; bases with no gene match: 4. For the CDR3, the DNA is TGCAGCGGCGGACAGGGAGACAATGAGCAGTTCTTC. Translation: CSGGQGDNEQFF.

The J gene is TRBJ2-1, the V gene TRBV19; D unresolved. The CDR3 extends over 15 amino acids. Germline V gene lookup returns CDR1 LNHDA and CDR2 SQIVND (reference sequence). Between the trimmed V and J ends, which lost 6 bases and 0 bases, there was a span of 12 bases. CDR3 sequence: CASRRASSSYNEQFF. The CDR3 nucleotides are TGTGCCAGTAGACGAGCGTCTAGCTCCTACAATGAGCAGTTCTTC.

This sequence joins TRBV19 and TRBJ1-4; D possibly corresponds to TRBD1 (6 bases). This CDR3 region has 16 residues. V was clipped by 4 bases and J by 0 bases, with 12 bases between them. The germline V gene has CDR1 LNHDA and CDR2 SQIVND (reference sequence). Written as DNA, the CDR3 is TGTGCCAGTAGTACTTGGGACACCCCAACTAATGAAAAACTGTTTTTT. This gives the protein CASSTWDTPTNEKLFF.

This chain joins TRBV6-5 and TRBJ1-4; 10 nucleotides agree with TRBD1. Germline lookup yields CDR1 MNHEY and CDR2 SVGAGI. This CDR3 is 16 amino acids long. V shed 4 bases, J shed 5 bases, and the junction held 7 bases outside the gene matches. The CDR3 coding sequence is TGTGCCAGCAGTTTATCCCGGGGACAGGGGAATGAAAAACTGTTTTTT. Protein sequence: CASSLSRGQGNEKLFF.

CDR3 in amino acids: CASSIGWGTTGELFF. The CDR3 region has the DNA TGTGCCAGTAGTATAGGGTGGGGGACTACCGGGGAGCTGTTTTTT. The chain couples TRBV19 to TRBJ2-2; perhaps TRBD2 as D (6 bases). The CDR3 sequence is 15 residues long. Per germline, CDR1 LNHDA and CDR2 SQIVND (reference sequence). Trimming removed 1 base at V and 5 bases at J, with 11 bases between. Combining the CDR3 with reference TRBV19 and TRBJ2-2 gives the whole variable domain DGGITQSPKYLFRKEGQNVTLSCEQNLNHDAMYWYRQDPGQGLRLIYYSQIVNDFQKGDIAEGYSVSREKKESFPLTVTSAQKNPTAFYLCASSIGWGTTGELFFGEGSRLTVL.

The V gene is TRBV6-2 or TRBV6-3, the J gene TRBJ1-2, with D possibly matching TRBD1 (6 bases). The ends were cut back, 6 bases at V and 6 bases at J, with 20 bases in the middle. This CDR3 is built from 15 residues. Looked up from germline, CDR1 is MNHEY and CDR2 is SVGEGT. Written as DNA, the CDR3 is TGTGCCAGCAGCGTACCTCGAGAGGGGGTGAATGGCTACACCTTC. Its protein product is CASSVPREGVNGYTF.

This chain connects TRBV9 to TRBJ2-2; 9 bases align to TRBD1. The CDR3 has 15 amino acids. Unmatched junction bases numbered 5, after V lost 3 bases and J lost 5 bases. The germline gives CDR1 SGDLS, CDR2 YYNGEE. CDR3 residues: CASSARQGETGELFF. CDR3 DNA: TGTGCCAGCAGCGCCCGACAGGGGGAGACCGGGGAGCTGTTTTTT.